The clone carrying this T cell receptor (beta chain) was detected a few times. The data belong to a study of glioma-infiltrating T cells. Amplification of TCR alpha and beta CDR3 regions from RNA used iRepertoire nested multiplex PCR. One-step reverse transcription and amplification started from about 100-400 ng of tissue mRNA or PBMC total RNA. TCRdb re-analysed the multiplex PCR reads in MiXCR, keeping a single row per CDR3 protein. The data hold about 190,000 distinct CDR3 sequences, with 32% observed a single time. Per germline, CDR1 SQVTM and CDR2 ANQGSEA. The CDR3 consists of 14 residues. The V end was cut by 3 bases, the J end by 2 bases, with 10 bases between.

This receptor was identified in a human donor with low-grade glioma or glioblastoma, undergoing nonglioma brain surgery, or in good health (not recorded which). What was sequenced was glioma tissue, nonneoplastic brain tissue, or PBMCs (not recorded which). The V and J genes are TRBV29-1 and TRBJ2-2; a possible D gene is TRBD1 (6 bases). The CDR3 DNA reads as TGCAGCGTTGACAGGGGTACTAACACCGGGGAGCTGTTTTTT. Translated: CSVDRGTNTGELFF.